A selection of T cell receptor beta chains follows, all from one sample in a study of T cells in localized non-small cell lung cancer. Sequenced by immunoSEQ multiplex PCR; TCRdb stores in-frame clones only, minus some. Of 2,700 or so clones listed, about 26% are singletons. This specimen consisted of normal lung tissue next to the tumor, obtained before any cancer treatment. The receptor source for this set is a woman aged 40-69 years with stage II squamous cell lung carcinoma. Both conserved end residues are part of each CDR3. The D gene is left open where the match is weak.

j_gene: TRBJ2-7
len: 16
v_gene: TRBV15
d_gene: TRBD2
CDR3aa: CATSRAFLAGSREQYF

j_gene: TRBJ2-2
len: 16
v_gene: TRBV28
d_gene: TRBD2
CDR3aa: CASRPAGVRHTGELFF

j_gene: TRBJ1-1
len: 15
v_gene: TRBV5-1
d_gene: NA
CDR3aa: CASSLGSARNTEAFF

j_gene: TRBJ1-5
len: 16
v_gene: TRBV19
d_gene: NA
CDR3aa: CASSLSGLLGNQPQHF

j_gene: TRBJ2-7
len: 14
v_gene: TRBV11-3
d_gene: NA
CDR3aa: CASSLDGDSYEQYF

j_gene: TRBJ1-1
len: 13
v_gene: TRBV10-2
d_gene: NA
CDR3aa: CASSGGAQTEAFF

j_gene: TRBJ2-1
len: 17
v_gene: TRBV14
d_gene: TRBD2
CDR3aa: CASSPEFTSGNLNEQFF

j_gene: TRBJ2-6
len: 13
v_gene: TRBV19
d_gene: NA
CDR3aa: CATETSGANVLTF

j_gene: TRBJ1-1
len: 14
v_gene: TRBV10-2
d_gene: NA
CDR3aa: CASSWEGGDTEAFF

j_gene: TRBJ1-1
len: 19
v_gene: TRBV18
d_gene: TRBD1
CDR3aa: CASSPTQGQVLLMNTEAFF

j_gene: TRBJ1-5
len: 16
v_gene: TRBV18
d_gene: NA
CDR3aa: CASSLDLTGSNQPQHF

j_gene: TRBJ2-7
len: 15
v_gene: TRBV6-8
d_gene: TRBD2
CDR3aa: CASSPGTSGRGEQYF

j_gene: TRBJ1-2
len: 13
v_gene: TRBV19
d_gene: NA
CDR3aa: CASSMGRHEGYTF

j_gene: TRBJ1-1
len: 15
v_gene: TRBV11-3
d_gene: NA
CDR3aa: CASSLEGGLVTEAFF

j_gene: TRBJ2-3
len: 16
v_gene: TRBV28
d_gene: TRBD2
CDR3aa: CASSSLAGASTDTQYF

j_gene: TRBJ1-1
len: 14
v_gene: TRBV11-3
d_gene: NA
CDR3aa: CASSLVWQNTEAFF

j_gene: TRBJ2-2
len: 15
v_gene: TRBV9
d_gene: NA
CDR3aa: CASSGSRAITGELFF

j_gene: TRBJ2-7
len: 14
v_gene: TRBV28
d_gene: TRBD1
CDR3aa: CASSPPGTDYEQYF

j_gene: TRBJ1-4
len: 14
v_gene: TRBV6-8
d_gene: NA
CDR3aa: CASRASRNNEKLFF

j_gene: TRBJ2-7
len: 12
v_gene: TRBV6-8
d_gene: NA
CDR3aa: CAIGRATYEQYF

j_gene: TRBJ2-2
len: 14
v_gene: TRBV11-3
d_gene: NA
CDR3aa: CASGMSGLTGELFF

j_gene: TRBJ2-3
len: 14
v_gene: TRBV6-8
d_gene: NA
CDR3aa: CASSYPTGADTQYF

j_gene: TRBJ2-1
len: 11
v_gene: TRBV6-7
d_gene: NA
CDR3aa: CASSQSGEQFF

j_gene: TRBJ2-7
len: 15
v_gene: TRBV11-3
d_gene: NA
CDR3aa: CASSLYRGGLYEQYF

j_gene: TRBJ2-1
len: 14
v_gene: TRBV6-8
d_gene: NA
CDR3aa: CASTPGGPRNEQFF